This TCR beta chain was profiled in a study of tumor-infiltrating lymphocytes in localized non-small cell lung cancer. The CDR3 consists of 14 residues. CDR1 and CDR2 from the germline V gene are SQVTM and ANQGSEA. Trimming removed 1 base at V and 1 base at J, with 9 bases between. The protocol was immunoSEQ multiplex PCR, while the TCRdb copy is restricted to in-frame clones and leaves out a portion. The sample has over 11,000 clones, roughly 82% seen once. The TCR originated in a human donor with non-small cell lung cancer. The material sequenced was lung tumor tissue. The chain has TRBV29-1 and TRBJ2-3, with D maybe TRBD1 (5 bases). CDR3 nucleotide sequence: TGCAGCGTTGAAGGGACACCCCGCACAGATACGCAGTATTTT. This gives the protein CSVEGTPRTDTQYF.